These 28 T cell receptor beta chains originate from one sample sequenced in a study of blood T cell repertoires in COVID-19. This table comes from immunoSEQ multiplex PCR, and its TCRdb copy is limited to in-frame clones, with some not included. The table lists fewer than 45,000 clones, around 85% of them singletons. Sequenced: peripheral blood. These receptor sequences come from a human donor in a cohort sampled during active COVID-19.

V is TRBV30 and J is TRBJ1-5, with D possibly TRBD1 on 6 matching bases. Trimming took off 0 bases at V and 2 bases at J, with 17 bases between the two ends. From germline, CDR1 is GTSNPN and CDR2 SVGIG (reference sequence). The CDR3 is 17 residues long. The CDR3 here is CAWSVASGGRGNQPQHF. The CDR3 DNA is TGTGCCTGGAGTGTAGCATCGGGGGGCAGGGGCAATCAGCCCCAGCATTTT.

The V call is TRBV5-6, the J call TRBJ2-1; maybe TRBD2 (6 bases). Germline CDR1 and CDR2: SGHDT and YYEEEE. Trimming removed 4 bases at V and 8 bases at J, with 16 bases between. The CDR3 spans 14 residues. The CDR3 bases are TGTGCCAGCAGCCAAAGCGGGTACGGGGATGAGCAGTTCTTC. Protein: CASSQSGYGDEQFF. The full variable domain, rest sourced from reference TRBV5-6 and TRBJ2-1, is DAGVTQSPTHLIKTRGQQVTLRCSPKSGHDTVSWYQQALGQGPQFIFQYYEEEERQRGNFPDRFSGHQFPNYSSELNVNALLLGDSALYLCASSQSGYGDEQFFGPGTRLTVL.

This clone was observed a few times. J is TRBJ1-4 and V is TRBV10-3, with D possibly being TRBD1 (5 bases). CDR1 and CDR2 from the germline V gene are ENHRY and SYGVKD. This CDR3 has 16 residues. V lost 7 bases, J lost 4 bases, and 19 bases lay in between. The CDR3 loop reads CAIKAGRDADNEKLFF. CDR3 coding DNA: TGTGCCATCAAGGCAGGCAGGGATGCGGATAATGAAAAACTGTTTTTT.

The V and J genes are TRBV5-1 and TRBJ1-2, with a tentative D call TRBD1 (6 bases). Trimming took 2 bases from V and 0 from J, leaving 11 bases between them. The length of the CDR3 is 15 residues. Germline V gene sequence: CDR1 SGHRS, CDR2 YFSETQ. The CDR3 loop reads CASSLTGYTNYGYTF. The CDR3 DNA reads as TGCGCCAGCAGCTTAACAGGGTATACTAACTATGGCTACACCTTC.

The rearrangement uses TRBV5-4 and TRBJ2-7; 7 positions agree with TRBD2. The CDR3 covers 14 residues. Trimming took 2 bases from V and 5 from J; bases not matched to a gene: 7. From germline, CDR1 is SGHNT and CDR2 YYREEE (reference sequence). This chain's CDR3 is CASSFAAGFDEQYF. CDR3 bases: TGTGCCAGCAGCTTTGCAGCGGGGTTCGACGAGCAGTACTTC.

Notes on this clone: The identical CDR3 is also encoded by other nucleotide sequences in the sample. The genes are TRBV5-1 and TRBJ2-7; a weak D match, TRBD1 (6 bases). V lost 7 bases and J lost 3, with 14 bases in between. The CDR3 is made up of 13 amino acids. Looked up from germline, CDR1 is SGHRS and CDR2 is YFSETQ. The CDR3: CASSRTVYYEQYF. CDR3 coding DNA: TGCGCCAGCTCCCGGACAGTATACTACGAGCAGTACTTC.

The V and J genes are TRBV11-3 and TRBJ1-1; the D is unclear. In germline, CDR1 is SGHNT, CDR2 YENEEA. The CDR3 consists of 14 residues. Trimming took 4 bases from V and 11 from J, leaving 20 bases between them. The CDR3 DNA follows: TGTGCCAGCAGCTCCGCCCGGGAGCCGCCGAAGGCTTTCTTT. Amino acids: CASSSAREPPKAFF.

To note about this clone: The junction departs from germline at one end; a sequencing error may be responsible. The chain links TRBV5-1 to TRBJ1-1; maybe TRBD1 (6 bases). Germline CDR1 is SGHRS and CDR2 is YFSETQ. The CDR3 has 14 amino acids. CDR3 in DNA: TGCGCCAGCAGCACGGACAGCCCTTCAACTGTAGCTTTCTTT. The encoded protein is CASSTDSPSTVAFF. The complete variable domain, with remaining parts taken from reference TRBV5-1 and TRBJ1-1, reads KAGVTQTPRYLIKTRGQQVTLSCSPISGHRSVSWYQQTPGQGLQFLFEYFSETQRNKGNFPGRFSGRQFSNSRSEMNVSTLELGDSALYLCASSTDSPSTVAFFGQGTRLTVV.

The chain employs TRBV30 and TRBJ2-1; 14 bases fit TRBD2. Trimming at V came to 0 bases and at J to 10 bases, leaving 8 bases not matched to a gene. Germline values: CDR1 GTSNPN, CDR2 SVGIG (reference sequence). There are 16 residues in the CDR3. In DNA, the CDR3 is TGTGCCTGGAGTGTACGAGGACTAGCGGGGGGTGGGGAGCAGTTCTTC. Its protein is CAWSVRGLAGGGEQFF.

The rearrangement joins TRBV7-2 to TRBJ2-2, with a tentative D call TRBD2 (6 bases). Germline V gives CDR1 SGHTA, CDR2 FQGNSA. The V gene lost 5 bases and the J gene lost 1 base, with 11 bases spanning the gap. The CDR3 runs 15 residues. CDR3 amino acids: CASSPYGGNTGELFF. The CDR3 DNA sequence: TGTGCCAGCAGCCCGTACGGGGGGAACACCGGGGAGCTGTTTTTT.

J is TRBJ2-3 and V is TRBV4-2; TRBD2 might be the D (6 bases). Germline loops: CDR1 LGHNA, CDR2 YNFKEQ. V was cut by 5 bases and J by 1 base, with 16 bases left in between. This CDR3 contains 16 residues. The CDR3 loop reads CASSAIQPGGTDTQYF. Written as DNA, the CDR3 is TGTGCCAGCAGCGCCATACAACCGGGGGGCACAGATACGCAGTATTTT.

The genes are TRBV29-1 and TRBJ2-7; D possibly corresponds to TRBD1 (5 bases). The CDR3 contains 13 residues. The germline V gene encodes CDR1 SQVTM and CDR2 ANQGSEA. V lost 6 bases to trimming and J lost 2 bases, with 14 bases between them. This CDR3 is CSVKYTGTYEQYF. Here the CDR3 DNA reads TGCAGCGTCAAGTACACAGGAACCTACGAGCAGTACTTC.

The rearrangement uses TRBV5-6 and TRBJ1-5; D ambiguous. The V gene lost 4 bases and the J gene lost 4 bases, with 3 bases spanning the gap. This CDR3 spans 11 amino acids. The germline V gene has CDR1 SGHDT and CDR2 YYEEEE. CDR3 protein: CASSTNQPQHF. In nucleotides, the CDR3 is TGTGCCAGCAGCACTAATCAGCCCCAGCATTTT.

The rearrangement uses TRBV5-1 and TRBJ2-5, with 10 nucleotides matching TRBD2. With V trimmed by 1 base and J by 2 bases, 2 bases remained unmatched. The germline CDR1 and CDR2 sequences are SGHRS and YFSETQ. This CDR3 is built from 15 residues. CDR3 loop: CASSLQGLAQETQYF. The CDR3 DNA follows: TGCGCCAGCAGCTTGCAGGGACTAGCGCAAGAGACCCAGTACTTC.

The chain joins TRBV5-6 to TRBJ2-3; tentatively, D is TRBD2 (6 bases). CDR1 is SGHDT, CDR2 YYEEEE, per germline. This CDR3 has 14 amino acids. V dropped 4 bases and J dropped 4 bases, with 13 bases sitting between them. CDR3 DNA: TGTGCCAGCAGCCCTGGGATAGCGGCAGATACGCAGTATTTT. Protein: CASSPGIAADTQYF.

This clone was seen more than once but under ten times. In nucleotides, the CDR3 is TGCGCCAGCAGCCAAGCCCAGGGTGAATACACCGGGGAGCTGTTTTTT. Amino acids: CASSQAQGEYTGELFF. The rearrangement uses TRBV4-1 and TRBJ2-2; D is possibly TRBD1 (5 bases). Germline CDR1 MGHRA, CDR2 YSYEKL. The CDR3 contains 16 residues. Trimming left V 1 base short and J 3 bases short, with 12 bases between.

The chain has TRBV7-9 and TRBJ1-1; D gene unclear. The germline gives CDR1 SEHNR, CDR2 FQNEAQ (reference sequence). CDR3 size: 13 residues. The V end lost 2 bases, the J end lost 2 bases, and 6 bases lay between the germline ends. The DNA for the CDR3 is TGTGCCAGCAGCTTATGGGCTAACACTGAAGCTTTCTTT. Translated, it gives CASSLWANTEAFF.

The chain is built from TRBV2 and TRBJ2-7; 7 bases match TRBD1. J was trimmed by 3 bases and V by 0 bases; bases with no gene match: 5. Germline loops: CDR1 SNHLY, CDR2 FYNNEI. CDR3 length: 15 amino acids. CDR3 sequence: CASSEAPGQIYEQYF. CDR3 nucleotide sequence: TGTGCCAGCAGTGAAGCGCCGGGACAGATCTACGAGCAGTACTTC.

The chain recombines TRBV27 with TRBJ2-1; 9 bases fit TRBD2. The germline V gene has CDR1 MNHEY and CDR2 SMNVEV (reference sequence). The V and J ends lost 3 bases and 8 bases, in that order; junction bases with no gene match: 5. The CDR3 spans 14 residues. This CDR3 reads CASSFSGGRYEQFF. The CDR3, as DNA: TGTGCCAGCAGTTTTAGCGGGGGCCGCTATGAGCAGTTCTTC.

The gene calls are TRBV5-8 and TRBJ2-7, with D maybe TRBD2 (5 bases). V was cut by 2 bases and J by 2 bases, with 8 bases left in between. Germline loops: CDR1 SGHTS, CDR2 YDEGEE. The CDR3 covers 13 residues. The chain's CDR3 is CASSLAGTYEQYF. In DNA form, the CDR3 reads TGTGCCAGCAGCTTAGCCGGGACCTACGAGCAGTACTTC.

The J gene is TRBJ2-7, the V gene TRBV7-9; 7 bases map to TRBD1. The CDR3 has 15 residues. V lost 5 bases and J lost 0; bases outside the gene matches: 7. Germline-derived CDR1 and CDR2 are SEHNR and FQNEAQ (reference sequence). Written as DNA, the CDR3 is TGTGCCAGCAGCGTAGGGACAGCCCGCTCCTACGAGCAGTACTTC. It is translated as CASSVGTARSYEQYF.

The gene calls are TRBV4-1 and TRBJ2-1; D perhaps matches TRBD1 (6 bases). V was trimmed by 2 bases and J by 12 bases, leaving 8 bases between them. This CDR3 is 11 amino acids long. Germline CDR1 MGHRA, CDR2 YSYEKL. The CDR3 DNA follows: TGCGCCAGCAGCCAATTAGGGGGGCAGTTCTTC. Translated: CASSQLGGQFF.

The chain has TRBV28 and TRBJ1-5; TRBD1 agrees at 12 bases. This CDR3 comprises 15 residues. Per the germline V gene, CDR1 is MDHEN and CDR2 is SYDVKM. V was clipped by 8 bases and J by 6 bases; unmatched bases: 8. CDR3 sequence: CASGKGQGAAQPQHF. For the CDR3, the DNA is TGTGCCAGCGGGAAGGGACAGGGGGCGGCTCAGCCCCAGCATTTT.

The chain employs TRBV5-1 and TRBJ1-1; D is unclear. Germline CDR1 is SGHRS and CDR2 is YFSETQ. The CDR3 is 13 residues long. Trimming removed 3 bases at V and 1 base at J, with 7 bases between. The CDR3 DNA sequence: TGCGCCAGCAGCTCTACCGGGAACACTGAAGCTTTCTTT. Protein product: CASSSTGNTEAFF.

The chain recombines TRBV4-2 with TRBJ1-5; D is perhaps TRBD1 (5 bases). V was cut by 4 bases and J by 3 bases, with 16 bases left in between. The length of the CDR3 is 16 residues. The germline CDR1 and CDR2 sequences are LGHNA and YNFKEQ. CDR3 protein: CASSRSSQVLNQPQHF. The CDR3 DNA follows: TGTGCCAGCAGCCGTTCATCACAGGTTCTCAATCAGCCCCAGCATTTT.

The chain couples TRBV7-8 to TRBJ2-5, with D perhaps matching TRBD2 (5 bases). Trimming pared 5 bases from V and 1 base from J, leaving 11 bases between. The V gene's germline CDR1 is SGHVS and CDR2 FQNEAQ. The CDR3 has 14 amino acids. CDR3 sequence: CASSPILGQETQYF. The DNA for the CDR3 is TGTGCCAGCAGCCCGATACTAGGCCAAGAGACCCAGTACTTC. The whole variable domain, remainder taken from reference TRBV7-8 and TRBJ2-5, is GAGVSQSPRYKVAKRGQDVALRCDPISGHVSLFWYQQALGQGPEFLTYFQNEAQLDKSGLPSDRFFAERPEGSVSTLKIQRTQQEDSAVYLCASSPILGQETQYFGPGTRLLVL.

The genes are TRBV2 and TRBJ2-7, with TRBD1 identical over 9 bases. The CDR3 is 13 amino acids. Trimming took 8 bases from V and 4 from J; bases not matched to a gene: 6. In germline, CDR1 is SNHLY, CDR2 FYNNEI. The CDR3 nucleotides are TGTGCCAGCTCTGGAGACAGGGGGTACGAGCAGTACTTC. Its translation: CASSGDRGYEQYF.

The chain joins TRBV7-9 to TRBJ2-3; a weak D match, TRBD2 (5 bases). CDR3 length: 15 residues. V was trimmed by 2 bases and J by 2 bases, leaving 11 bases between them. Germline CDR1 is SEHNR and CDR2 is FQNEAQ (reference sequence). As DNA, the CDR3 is TGTGCCAGCAGCTTAACAAGCGGATTCACAGATACGCAGTATTTT. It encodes CASSLTSGFTDTQYF. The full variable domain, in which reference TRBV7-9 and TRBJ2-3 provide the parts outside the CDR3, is DTGVSQNPRHKITKRGQNVTFRCDPISEHNRLYWYRQTLGQGPEFLTYFQNEAQLEKSRLLSDRFSAERPKGSFSTLEIQRTEQGDSAMYLCASSLTSGFTDTQYFGPGTRLTVL.